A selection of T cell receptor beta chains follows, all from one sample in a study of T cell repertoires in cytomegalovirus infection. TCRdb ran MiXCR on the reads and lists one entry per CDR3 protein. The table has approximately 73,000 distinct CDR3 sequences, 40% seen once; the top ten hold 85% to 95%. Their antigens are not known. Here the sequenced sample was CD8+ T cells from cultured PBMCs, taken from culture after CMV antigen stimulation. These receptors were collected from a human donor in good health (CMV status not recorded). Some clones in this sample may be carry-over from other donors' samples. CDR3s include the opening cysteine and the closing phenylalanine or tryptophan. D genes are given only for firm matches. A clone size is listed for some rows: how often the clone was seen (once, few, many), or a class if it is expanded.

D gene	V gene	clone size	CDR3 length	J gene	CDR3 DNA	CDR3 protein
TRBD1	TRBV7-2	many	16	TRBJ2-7	TGTGCCAGCAGCCCAGCCAGGGGGATGAGGGCCTACGAGCAGTACTTC	CASSPARGMRAYEQYF
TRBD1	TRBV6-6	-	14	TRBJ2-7	TGTGCCAGCACCCCATCCCCAGGGGGCTACGAGCAGTACTTC	CASTPSPGGYEQYF
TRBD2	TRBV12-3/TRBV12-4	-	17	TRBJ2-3	TGTGCCAGCAGTCCCGGGACTAGCGGGGCAAGCACAGATACGCAGTATTTT	CASSPGTSGASTDTQYF
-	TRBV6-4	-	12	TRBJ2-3	TGTGCCAGCAGCGTGGGGCAAGATACGCAGTATTTT	CASSVGQDTQYF
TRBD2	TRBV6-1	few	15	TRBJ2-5	TGTGCCAGCAGTGAAGCAGCGGGGGGCCAAGAGACCCAGTACTTC	CASSEAAGGQETQYF
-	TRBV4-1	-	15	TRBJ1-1	TGCGCCAGCAGCCAAGGTGGGATTCAGAACACTGAAGCTTTCTTT	CASSQGGIQNTEAFF
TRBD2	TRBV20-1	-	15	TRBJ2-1	TGCAGTGCATCCGACCCCAGCGGGGGGTACAATGAGCAGTTCTTC	CSASDPSGGYNEQFF
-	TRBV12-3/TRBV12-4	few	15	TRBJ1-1	TGTGCCAGCAGTTTAGCGCCTAGGCTGGGCACTGAAGCTTTCTTT	CASSLAPRLGTEAFF
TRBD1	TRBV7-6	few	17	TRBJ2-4	TGTGCCAGCAGACCAGCCTCGGACAGGCTAGCCAAAAACATTCAGTACTTC	CASRPASDRLAKNIQYF
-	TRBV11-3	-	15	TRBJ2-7	TGTGCCAGCAGCCTAGGGGGGGAGAGGGCCTACGAGCAGTACTTC	CASSLGGERAYEQYF
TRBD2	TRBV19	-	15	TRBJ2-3	TGTGCCAGTACAAGCGCGGGGGGACTGGGAGATACGCAGTATTTT	CASTSAGGLGDTQYF
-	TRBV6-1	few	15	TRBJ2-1	TGTGCCAGCAGTGACCGGGTCCAAATGTACAATGAGCAGTTCTTC	CASSDRVQMYNEQFF
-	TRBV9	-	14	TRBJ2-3	TGTGCCAGCAGCCCCCGAGCCCCCACAGATACGCAGTATTTT	CASSPRAPTDTQYF
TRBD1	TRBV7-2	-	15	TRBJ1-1	TGTGCCAGCAGCCCAGAACAGGGGGCTTGGACTGAAGCTTTCTTT	CASSPEQGAWTEAFF
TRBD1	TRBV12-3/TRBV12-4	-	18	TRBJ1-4	TGTGCCAGCAGCTACCCTGGGACAGGAGGCGAAATGGGTGAAAAACTGTTTTTT	CASSYPGTGGEMGEKLFF
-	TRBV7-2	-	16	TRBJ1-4	TGTGCCAGCAGCTTCGTTCAGGGAGCAACTAATGAAAAACTGTTTTTT	CASSFVQGATNEKLFF
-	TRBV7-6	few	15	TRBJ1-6	TGTGCCAGCAGCTTAGCGAACATCAATAATTCACCCCTCCACTTT	CASSLANINNSPLHF
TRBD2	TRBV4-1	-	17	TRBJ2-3	TGCGCCAGCAGCCAAGAAGAAGCGGGGGGGCTCACAGATACGCAGTATTTT	CASSQEEAGGLTDTQYF
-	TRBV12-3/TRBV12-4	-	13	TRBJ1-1	TGTGCCAACAGTCCGACAGTGAACACTGAAGCTTTCTTT	CANSPTVNTEAFF
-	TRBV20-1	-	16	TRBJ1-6	TGCAGTGCGAGGACAGTCAGAGACTCCTATAATTCACCCCTCCACTTT	CSARTVRDSYNSPLHF
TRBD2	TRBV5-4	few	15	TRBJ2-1	TGTGCCAGCAGCTCACCTAGCGGGGGGGACAATGAGCAGTTCTTC	CASSSPSGGDNEQFF
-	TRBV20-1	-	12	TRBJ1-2	TGCAGTGCCAGGACAGACGGCTATGGCTACACCTTC	CSARTDGYGYTF
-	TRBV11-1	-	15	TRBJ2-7	TGTGCCAGCAGCTTATTTTTTGGCTCAATCTACGAGCAGTACTTC	CASSLFFGSIYEQYF
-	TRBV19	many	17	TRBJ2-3	TGTGCCAGTAGTATCTCGAGACTGAACGGGGGCACAGATACGCAGTATTTT	CASSISRLNGGTDTQYF
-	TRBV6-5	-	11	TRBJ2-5	TGTGCCAGCAGTTACGAAGAGACCCAGTACTTC	CASSYEETQYF
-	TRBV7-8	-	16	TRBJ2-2	TGTGCCAGCAGCTTAGTGGCGGGTAGGCTGCCCGGGGAGCTGTTTTTT	CASSLVAGRLPGELFF
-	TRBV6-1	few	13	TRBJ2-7	TGTGCCAGCAGTGAACCACCCTCTCTCGAGCAGTACTTC	CASSEPPSLEQYF
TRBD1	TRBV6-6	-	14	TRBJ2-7	TGTGCCAGCAGTGAGGGACAGGGGGCTGGTGAGCAGTACTTC	CASSEGQGAGEQYF
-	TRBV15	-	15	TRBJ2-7	TGTGCCACCAGCAGAGGGGCCGCAAGCTCCTACGAGCAGTACTTC	CATSRGAASSYEQYF
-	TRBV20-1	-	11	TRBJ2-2	TGCAGTGCTAGAGTGGGCGGGGAGCTGTTTTTT	CSARVGGELFF
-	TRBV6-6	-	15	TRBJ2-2	TGTGCCAGCAGTGATATAGGGATCGAGGCCGGGGAGCTGTTTTTT	CASSDIGIEAGELFF
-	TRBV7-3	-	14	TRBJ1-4	TGTGCCAGCAGCCTCGGATTGGGGAATGAAAAACTGTTTTTT	CASSLGLGNEKLFF
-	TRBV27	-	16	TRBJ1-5	TGTGCCAGCAGTCCCAGTATGGATTATAGCAATCAGCCCCAGCATTTT	CASSPSMDYSNQPQHF
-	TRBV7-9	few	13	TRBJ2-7	TGTGCCAGCAGCTCAACAAGTTCCCCGACGCAGTACTTC	CASSSTSSPTQYF
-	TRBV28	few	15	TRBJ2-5	TGTGCCAGCAGTTTATACATCAGGGGTCCAGAGACCCAGTACTTC	CASSLYIRGPETQYF
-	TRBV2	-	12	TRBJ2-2	TGTGCCAGCTCCGACAGCACCGGGGAGCTGTTTTTT	CASSDSTGELFF
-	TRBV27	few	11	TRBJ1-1	TGTGCCAGCTATGACAGCACTGAAGCTTTCTTT	CASYDSTEAFF
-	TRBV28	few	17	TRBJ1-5	TGTGCCAGCAGACGTAGTTTATTTCAGGGGTTGAATCAGCCCCAGCATTTT	CASRRSLFQGLNQPQHF
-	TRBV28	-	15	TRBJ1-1	TGTGCCAGCAACTTATATAACAGGATGAACACTGAAGCTTTCTTT	CASNLYNRMNTEAFF
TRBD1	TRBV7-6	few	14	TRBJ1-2	TGTGCCAGCAGCTTAGAGGCCAGGGGGCTTGGCTACACCTTC	CASSLEARGLGYTF